These 24 T cell receptor beta chains originate from one sample sequenced in a study of glioma-infiltrating T cells after dendritic cell vaccination. The repertoire was sequenced with immunoSEQ multiplex PCR; TCRdb's copy has only in-frame clones and lacks some. The sample consists of tens of thousands of clones, 75% to 90% of them appearing once. The sample was blood, taken before dendritic cell vaccination. These receptors all stem from a human donor with glioblastoma.

The rearrangement uses TRBV6-1 and TRBJ2-5; 8 positions match TRBD2. The CDR3 runs 15 residues. V lost 6 bases, J lost 2 bases, and 8 bases stayed unmatched. Germline CDR1 and CDR2: MNHNS and SASEGT. The CDR3 DNA reads as TGTGCCAGCAGCTCTATAGGGACTAGTCAAGAGACCCAGTACTTC. Translating gives CASSSIGTSQETQYF.

The chain recombines TRBV5-8 with TRBJ1-1; 8 bases align to TRBD1. The CDR3 has 12 residues. The V segment lost 4 bases and the J segment 10 bases; nucleotides outside the gene matches: 6. The germline V gene encodes CDR1 SGHTS and CDR2 YDEGEE. This CDR3 reads CASSRTGGGAFF. The DNA for the CDR3 is TGTGCCAGCAGCCGTACAGGGGGGGGAGCTTTCTTT. Combining the CDR3 with reference TRBV5-8 and TRBJ1-1 gives the whole variable domain EAGVTQSPTHLIKTRGQQATLRCSPISGHTSVYWYQQALGLGLQFLLWYDEGEERNRGNFPPRFSGRQFPNYSSELNVNALELEDSALYLCASSRTGGGAFFGQGTRLTVV.

This clone was detected a few times. The chain links TRBV6-1 to TRBJ2-3; 11 bases match TRBD2. Losses at the gene ends were 6 bases for V and 4 bases for J; bases not matched to a gene: 6. This CDR3 contains 15 residues. Germline loops: CDR1 MNHNS, CDR2 SASEGT. For the CDR3, the DNA is TGTGCCAGCAGGATTAGCGGGGGGGCTTCAGATACGCAGTATTTT. It translates to CASRISGGASDTQYF.

The chain uses TRBV27 and TRBJ2-6, with 9 bases fitting TRBD1. CDR3 size: 18 residues. Trimming at V came to 0 bases and at J to 2 bases, leaving 5 bases not matched to a gene. Germline-derived CDR1 and CDR2 are MNHEY and SMNVEV (reference sequence). The CDR3 DNA sequence: TGTGCCAGCAGTTTATCGGGGACAGGGTTTGCTGGGGCCAACGTCCTGACTTTC. Translation: CASSLSGTGFAGANVLTF.

The chain couples TRBV5-1 to TRBJ2-5; perhaps TRBD1 as D (7 bases). The CDR3 contains 17 residues. Per the germline V gene, CDR1 is SGHRS and CDR2 is YFSETQ. V was pared by 3 bases and J by 5 bases, with 23 bases between. The CDR3 region is CASSYTGASGGGETQYF. The CDR3 bases are TGCGCCAGCAGCTACACAGGGGCTTCTGGAGGAGGGGAGACCCAGTACTTC.

This chain links TRBV27 with TRBJ1-1; 7 bases line up with TRBD1. The CDR3 totals 15 residues. CDR1 and CDR2 from the germline V gene are MNHEY and SMNVEV (reference sequence). V was pared by 6 bases and J by 1 base, with 8 bases of the junction left unmatched. The CDR3 here is CASRNYRDRNTEAFF. CDR3 DNA: TGTGCCAGCAGAAACTACCGGGACAGGAACACTGAAGCTTTCTTT.

The chain carries TRBV19 and TRBJ1-2, with D possibly TRBD1 on 6 matching bases. In germline, CDR1 is LNHDA, CDR2 SQIVND (reference sequence). The CDR3 runs to 15 residues. Trimming removed 8 bases at V and 4 bases at J, with 20 bases between. DNA of the CDR3: TGTGCCAGTTCGACCGCTACAGGGACCACCTATGGCTACACCTTC. Translation gives CASSTATGTTYGYTF.

The V call is TRBV9, the J call TRBJ1-2; a weak D match, TRBD1 (6 bases). Germline CDR1 SGDLS, CDR2 YYNGEE. Between the trimmed V and J ends, which lost 1 base and 3 bases, there was a span of 13 bases. The CDR3 totals 15 residues. CDR3 sequence: CASSVIETGHYGYTF. The CDR3, as DNA: TGTGCCAGCAGCGTAATAGAAACAGGGCACTATGGCTACACCTTC. Drawing the rest from reference TRBV9 and TRBJ1-2, the complete variable domain is DSGVTQTPKHLITATGQRVTLRCSPRSGDLSVYWYQQSLDQGLQFLIQYYNGEERAKGNILERFSAQQFPDLHSELNLSSLELGDSALYFCASSVIETGHYGYTFGSGTRLTVV.

This clone showed up just once. The chain joins TRBV18 to TRBJ2-1; 8 bases match TRBD2. This CDR3 comprises 16 residues. Germline trimming cut 6 bases from V and 1 base from J; bases unmatched to any gene: 8. Germline assignment: CDR1 KGHSH and CDR2 LQKENI. CDR3 in DNA: TGTGCCAGCTCGAATACCGGGGGGGCTTCCTACAATGAGCAGTTCTTC. Protein product: CASSNTGGASYNEQFF.

The chain uses TRBV6-5 and TRBJ1-2; weak D call: TRBD1 (5 bases). The CDR3 is 11 residues long. CDR1 is MNHEY and CDR2 is SVGAGI in the germline V gene. Trimming stripped 5 bases from V and 6 bases from J, with 7 bases between. As DNA, the CDR3 is TGTGCCAGCAGTGCAGGGCATGGCTACACCTTC. It codes for CASSAGHGYTF.

The chain employs TRBV7-8 and TRBJ1-1; a possible D gene is TRBD1 (5 bases). The germline V and J ends were trimmed by 1 base and 4 bases, with 10 bases remaining between them. Germline CDR1 reads SGHVS; CDR2 reads FQNEAQ. This CDR3 is built from 14 residues. In DNA form, the CDR3 reads TGTGCCAGCAGCTTAGACGTTAGGGGCACTGAAGCTTTCTTT. Translated: CASSLDVRGTEAFF.

The rearrangement uses TRBV11-2 and TRBJ2-5; the D is unclear. The CDR3 has 15 residues. V was cut by 5 bases and J by 5 bases, with 18 bases left in between. Germline V CDR1 and CDR2: SGHAT, FQNNGV. CDR3 protein: CASSPKFGLMETQYF. The CDR3, as DNA: TGTGCCAGCAGCCCGAAGTTCGGTTTGATGGAGACCCAGTACTTC.

This clone has only one observation. The rearrangement uses TRBV6-1 and TRBJ2-6, with 7 bases matching TRBD1. The CDR3 covers 15 residues. Germline V gene data show CDR1 as MNHNS and CDR2 as SASEGT. The V gene end was trimmed by 5 bases and the J gene end by 2 bases; junction bases not matched to a gene: 3. The CDR3 DNA reads as TGTGCCAGCAGTAAAAGGGGGCCTGGGGCCAACGTCCTGACTTTC. It translates to CASSKRGPGANVLTF.

This rearrangement joins TRBV7-8 to TRBJ2-7; D unclear. Trimming removed 1 base at V and 2 bases at J, with 9 bases between. This CDR3 has 14 amino acids. CDR1 and CDR2 (germline): SGHVS, FQNEAQ. In nucleotides, the CDR3 is TGTGCCAGCAGCTTAGGGCTTAGCCCCTACGAGCAGTACTTC. Encoded protein: CASSLGLSPYEQYF.

This clone has at least ten counts. The chain joins TRBV19 to TRBJ1-5; D is undetermined. The CDR3 spans 16 residues. Trimming took off 5 bases at V and 0 bases at J, with 14 bases between the two ends. The germline gives CDR1 LNHDA, CDR2 SQIVND (reference sequence). The DNA for the CDR3 is TGTGCCAGTAGTGAACGGAGGCCTAATAGCAATCAGCCCCAGCATTTT. The encoded protein is CASSERRPNSNQPQHF. Combining the CDR3 with reference TRBV19 and TRBJ1-5 gives the whole variable domain DGGITQSPKYLFRKEGQNVTLSCEQNLNHDAMYWYRQDPGQGLRLIYYSQIVNDFQKGDIAEGYSVSREKKESFPLTVTSAQKNPTAFYLCASSERRPNSNQPQHFGDGTRLSIL.

This chain connects TRBV19 to TRBJ2-5; a weak D match, TRBD2 (7 bases). The CDR3 sequence is 16 residues long. Germline V lookup: CDR1 LNHDA, CDR2 SQIVND (reference sequence). V was shortened by 4 bases and J by 5 bases, with 20 bases between the two germline ends. The CDR3 region is CASSSPSRGPVETQYF. CDR3 coding DNA: TGTGCCAGTAGTAGCCCCTCGCGGGGGCCAGTGGAGACCCAGTACTTC.

The chain joins TRBV27 to TRBJ2-1; D may be TRBD1 (5 bases). The CDR3 contains 15 residues. V was clipped by 3 bases and J by 7 bases, with 16 bases between them. The V gene's germline CDR1 is MNHEY and CDR2 SMNVEV (reference sequence). The CDR3 DNA is TGTGCCAGCAGTTTTGGAGCTACAGGTACTAATGAGCAGTTCTTC. Encoded protein: CASSFGATGTNEQFF.

V gene TRBV5-1 combines with J gene TRBJ1-4; D remains unclear. CDR3 length: 15 residues. Between the trimmed V and J ends, which lost 3 bases and 7 bases, there was a span of 16 bases. Germline-derived CDR1 and CDR2 are SGHRS and YFSETQ. CDR3 amino acids: CASSYKRDVSEKLFF. The DNA for the CDR3 is TGCGCCAGCAGCTATAAGAGGGATGTTAGTGAAAAACTGTTTTTT.

The chain is built from TRBV28 and TRBJ2-7; the match to TRBD1 covers 9 bases. The CDR3 has 13 residues. In germline, CDR1 is MDHEN, CDR2 SYDVKM. J lost 3 bases, V lost 6 bases, and 3 bases had no gene match. The CDR3 spells CASRRQGGYEQYF. In nucleotides, the CDR3 is TGTGCCAGCAGGCGACAGGGGGGCTACGAGCAGTACTTC.

This chain joins TRBV11-3 and TRBJ2-7; perhaps TRBD1 as D (6 bases). Trimming left V 4 bases short and J 5 bases short, with 12 bases between. This CDR3 spans 13 amino acids. Germline-derived CDR1 and CDR2 are SGHNT and YENEEA. Here the CDR3 reads CASSSTRGHEQYF. CDR3 bases: TGTGCCAGCAGCTCAACCAGGGGCCACGAGCAGTACTTC.

The chain uses TRBV10-3 and TRBJ2-7; D is possibly TRBD2 (5 bases). Germline CDR1 and CDR2: ENHRY and SYGVKD. Deletions cut 10 bases from V and 0 bases from J, with 13 bases between. The CDR3 loop spans 13 amino acids. CDR3 amino acids: CATTRAPSYEQYF. In nucleotides, the CDR3 is TGTGCCACCACTAGGGCCCCCTCCTACGAGCAGTACTTC.

The chain recombines TRBV7-8 with TRBJ1-5, with D maybe TRBD1 (6 bases). Trimming took 4 bases from V and 6 from J, leaving 22 bases between them. The length of the CDR3 is 17 residues. Germline lookup yields CDR1 SGHVS and CDR2 FQNEAQ. CDR3 protein: CASSSPGGRAGAQPQHF. The CDR3 nucleotides are TGTGCCAGCAGCTCCCCTGGGGGCCGGGCCGGCGCTCAGCCCCAGCATTTT.

The V and J genes are TRBV7-6 and TRBJ1-5, with TRBD1 as a possible D gene (6 bases). Germline CDR1 SGHVS, CDR2 FNYEAQ. With 0 bases removed from V and 6 bases from J, the gap between germline ends came to 12 bases. The CDR3 runs to 15 residues. The CDR3 loop reads CASSLALGGAQPQHF. CDR3 DNA: TGTGCCAGCAGCTTAGCGCTAGGGGGTGCTCAGCCCCAGCATTTT.

The genes are TRBV10-3 and TRBJ1-2; the D is unclear. Germline values: CDR1 ENHRY, CDR2 SYGVKD. The V end lost 8 bases, the J end lost 5 bases, and 15 bases lay between the germline ends. The CDR3 runs 13 residues. CDR3 nucleotide sequence: TGTGCCATCGAGCGGGCTCTGACATATGGCTACACCTTC. Translation: CAIERALTYGYTF.